This T cell receptor beta chain came from a study of shared clonotypes between healthy human individuals. V was pared by 5 bases and J by 7 bases, with 12 bases between. This CDR3 is 13 amino acids long. The germline V gene has CDR1 SGHRS and CDR2 YFSETQ. The assay was immunoSEQ multiplex PCR, and TCRdb's table has in-frame clones only and misses some. The sample lists roughly 1,500,000 clones; 98% were seen once. Study-level results: Although depth was large, rarefaction showed that sequencing of the sorted subsets was incomplete. Clonotype sharing levels among donors were expected to vary with sequencing depth.

It was into CD45RA+ naive and CD45RA-negative memory subsets that the CD4+ cells were split. Turning to this clone: What it binds is unknown.

This clonotype was obtained from a young man in good health. The sample was naive CD4+ T cells sorted from blood. Subset given: CD45RA+ positively selected. The V call is TRBV5-1, the J call TRBJ2-2; maybe TRBD1 (6 bases). The CDR3 sequence: CASSPTGFGELFF. For the CDR3, the DNA is TGCGCCAGCAGTCCCACAGGGTTCGGGGAGCTGTTTTTT.